A single sample gave rise to the 10 T cell receptor beta chains below, sequenced in a study of blood T cell repertoires in COVID-19. Method: immunoSEQ multiplex PCR; TCRdb's copy keeps in-frame clones and lacks some. Here the sample spans over 250,000 clones, around nine tenths being singletons. Sequencing was done on a sample of PBMCs or T cells enriched from blood (not recorded which). The receptor source for this set is a woman younger than 35 who had recovered from COVID-19.

The rearrangement uses TRBV4-1 and TRBJ1-2; 8 bases agree with TRBD1. The J segment lost 3 bases and the V segment lost 5 bases, leaving 11 bases of the junction unmatched. This CDR3 has 16 amino acids. Germline loops: CDR1 MGHRA, CDR2 YSYEKL. The CDR3 region is CASSSGQGVLYYGYTF. The CDR3, as DNA: TGCGCCAGCAGCTCAGGACAGGGAGTTTTGTACTATGGCTACACCTTC.

V usage is TRBV7-9 and J usage is TRBJ1-6; D gene unclear. Per germline, CDR1 SEHNR and CDR2 FQNEAQ (reference sequence). The CDR3 loop spans 12 amino acids. V lost 1 base to trimming and J lost 16 bases, with 11 bases between them. The CDR3 region is CASSLDDTDLHF. CDR3 nucleotide sequence: TGTGCCAGCAGCTTAGATGACACAGATCTCCACTTT.

This chain connects TRBV27 to TRBJ1-4; D is uncertain. Deletions cut 3 bases from V and 8 bases from J, with 16 bases between. This CDR3 contains 15 residues. In germline, CDR1 is MNHEY, CDR2 SMNVEV (reference sequence). The DNA for the CDR3 is TGTGCCAGCAGTTTCTTGGGCGGGATCGGCGAAAAACTGTTTTTT. It is translated as CASSFLGGIGEKLFF.

This clone was counted a few times. The V call is TRBV7-3, the J call TRBJ2-5, with 8 nucleotides matching TRBD1. Trimming removed 4 bases from V and 1 base from J; junction bases left unmatched: 11. Germline V lookup: CDR1 SGHTA, CDR2 FQGTGA. The CDR3 consists of 17 residues. The CDR3 coding sequence is TGTGCCAGCAGCTACCGACCGGACAGGGACGGCCAAGAGACCCAGTACTTC. Its protein is CASSYRPDRDGQETQYF.

This clone was detected a few times. V gene TRBV3-1 (or the pseudogene TRBV3-2) combines with J gene TRBJ1-6, with TRBD1 identical over 8 bases. The junction had 3 bases not matched to a gene; V was cut back by 1 base and J by 4 bases. Germline CDR1 reads LGHDT; CDR2 reads YNNKEL (reference sequence). There are 16 residues in the CDR3. The DNA for the CDR3 is TGTGCCAGCAGCCAAGTAGGACAGGGTTATAATTCACCCCTCCACTTT. This translates into CASSQVGQGYNSPLHF.

The genes are TRBV11-3 and TRBJ2-3; tentative D call: TRBD2 (6 bases). The germline gives CDR1 SGHNT, CDR2 YENEEA. The V and J ends lost 1 base and 0 bases respectively, with 17 bases between them. The length of the CDR3 is 18 residues. CDR3 sequence reads: CASSLGEVAGTSTDTQYF. The DNA of the CDR3 is TGTGCCAGCAGCTTAGGCGAGGTTGCGGGGACCAGCACAGATACGCAGTATTTT.

For the CDR3, the DNA is TGCGCCAGCAGCTTGCAGTTTGCAACTAATGAAAAACTGTTTTTT. This translates into CASSLQFATNEKLFF. This chain joins TRBV5-1 and TRBJ1-4, with unresolved D. V was pared by 1 base and J by 0 bases, with 7 bases between. The CDR3 has 15 amino acids. Germline V gene lookup returns CDR1 SGHRS and CDR2 YFSETQ.

The chain uses TRBV5-8 and TRBJ2-2; D gene uncertain. CDR3 length: 15 residues. The germline V and J ends were trimmed by 3 bases and 4 bases, with 13 bases remaining between them. CDR1 is SGHTS, CDR2 YDEGEE, per germline. The CDR3 region is CASSSRIRGTGELFF. DNA of the CDR3: TGTGCCAGCAGCTCCCGGATACGAGGCACCGGGGAGCTGTTTTTT.

The chain links TRBV5-4 to TRBJ2-1; D may be TRBD1 (5 bases). Germline-derived CDR1 and CDR2 are SGHNT and YYREEE (reference sequence). V was cut by 3 bases and J by 2 bases, with 12 bases left in between. The CDR3 extends over 15 amino acids. The DNA of the CDR3 is TGTGCCAGCAGCTCGAAAACAGGTACCTACAATGAGCAGTTCTTC. Amino acid sequence: CASSSKTGTYNEQFF.

The chain joins TRBV10-2 to TRBJ1-6, with D possibly being TRBD1 (5 bases). V lost 3 bases and J 9 bases, leaving 9 bases between the germline ends. Germline CDR1 reads WSHSY; CDR2 reads SAAADI. This CDR3 has 13 residues. The CDR3 reads CASSDTGVSPLHF. The CDR3, as DNA: TGCGCCAGCAGTGATACAGGTGTTTCACCCCTCCACTTT.